These 26 T cell receptor beta chains were sequenced from one sample in a study of identical twins (dated by TCRdb to 2016 to 2017). Library creation used 5' RACE. The listed sequencing device is Illumina HiSeq 2000. TCRdb reworked the public reads: Q25 trimming with fastp, MiXCR clone assembly, productive beta chains retained. Every distinct CDR3 protein forms one entry, paired with its most common genes and DNA. Recorded for this sample are 1.5 million to 2 million distinct CDR3 sequences; less than 35% of them occurred a single time. The top ten clonotypes cover 0.25% to 0.3% of the sample. Input material: cord blood. Source of these receptors: a newborn girl in good health.

This clonotype was seen many times. The chain employs TRBV29-1 and TRBJ1-2; D not resolved. Germline V gene lookup returns CDR1 SQVTM and CDR2 ANQGSEA. Between the trimmed V and J ends, which lost 0 bases and 5 bases, there was a span of 7 bases. This CDR3 is built from 12 residues. The CDR3 loop reads CSVEESVYGYTF. DNA for the CDR3: TGCAGCGTTGAAGAGTCGGTTTATGGCTACACCTTC.

Ten or more counts support this clonotype. CDR3 sequence (DNA): TGTGCCAGCAGCTTAGGCGGACAGGGTTATGGCTACACCTTC. It encodes CASSLGGQGYGYTF. The chain uses TRBV7-9 and TRBJ1-2; 8 bases fit TRBD1. Germline CDR1 reads SEHNR; CDR2 reads FQNEAQ (reference sequence). V lost 1 base to trimming and J lost 5 bases; unmatched junction nucleotides: 3. The CDR3 is 14 amino acids. The whole variable domain, filled in from reference TRBV7-9 and TRBJ1-2, reads DTGVSQNPRHKITKRGQNVTFRCDPISEHNRLYWYRQTLGQGPEFLTYFQNEAQLEKSRLLSDRFSAERPKGSFSTLEIQRTEQGDSAMYLCASSLGGQGYGYTFGSGTRLTVV.

V gene TRBV3-1 combines with J gene TRBJ2-1, with D perhaps TRBD2 (5 bases). CDR3 length equals 18 residues. Germline-derived CDR1 and CDR2 are LGHDT and YNNKEL (reference sequence). The ends were cut back, 0 bases at V and 0 bases at J, with 15 bases in the middle. As DNA, the CDR3 is TGTGCCAGCAGCCAAGATCTTGCGGCGGGCAGCTCCTACAATGAGCAGTTCTTC. Translated: CASSQDLAAGSSYNEQFF.

A few counts support this clonotype. V gene TRBV20-1 combines with J gene TRBJ2-1, with 7 positions matching TRBD2. The germline V gene encodes CDR1 DFQATT and CDR2 SNEGSKA (reference sequence). Trimming removed 3 bases from V and 4 bases from J; junction bases left unmatched: 9. This CDR3 comprises 15 residues. The CDR3 reads CSARVAGHHYNEQFF. In nucleotides, the CDR3 is TGCAGTGCTAGGGTAGCGGGCCATCATTACAATGAGCAGTTCTTC.

This clonotype was counted between two and nine times. V is TRBV6-6 and J is TRBJ2-1; 12 nucleotides match TRBD2. Trimming removed 6 bases from V and 6 bases from J; junction bases left unmatched: 12. The germline V gene encodes CDR1 MNHNY and CDR2 SVGAGI (reference sequence). There are 17 residues in the CDR3. Written as DNA, the CDR3 is TGTGCCAGCAGCATACTGACCGGGACTAGCGGGTCCAATGAGCAGTTCTTC. Protein sequence: CASSILTGTSGSNEQFF.

The CDR3 sequence is CSPKQENSNQPQHF. CDR3 in DNA: TGCAGCCCCAAACAGGAGAATAGCAATCAGCCCCAGCATTTT. This rearrangement joins TRBV29-1 to TRBJ1-5, with a weak D call TRBD1 (5 bases). From germline, CDR1 is SQVTM and CDR2 ANQGSEA. CDR3 length equals 14 residues. Trimming pared 8 bases from V and 0 bases from J, leaving 14 bases between. Combining the CDR3 with reference TRBV29-1 and TRBJ1-5 gives the whole variable domain SAVISQKPSRDICQRGTSLTIQCQVDSQVTMMFWYRQQPGQSLTLIATANQGSEATYESGFVIDKFPISRPNLTFSTLTVSNMSPEDSSIYLCSPKQENSNQPQHFGDGTRLSIL.

This clonotype was picked up many times. The chain is built from TRBV12-3 or TRBV12-4 and TRBJ2-7, with 7 positions matching TRBD1. There are 16 residues in the CDR3. J gave up 0 bases and V 4 bases, and 9 bases lay outside the gene matches. As DNA, the CDR3 is TGTGCCAGCAGTTATTCCCCGACAGGGAGCTCCTACGAGCAGTACTTC. Protein product: CASSYSPTGSSYEQYF.

The chain employs TRBV27 and TRBJ2-1; 12 nucleotides align to TRBD2. Germline loops: CDR1 MNHEY, CDR2 SMNVEV (reference sequence). With 7 bases clipped from V and 8 bases from J, the junction kept 6 bases outside the gene matches. This CDR3 has 14 amino acids. The CDR3 nucleotides read TGTGCCAGCAAAGCTAGCGGGGGGGCCGATGAGCAGTTCTTC. Residues: CASKASGGADEQFF.

This chain connects TRBV2 to TRBJ2-3; D gene unclear. V shed 3 bases and J shed 5 bases, with 9 bases lying between them. This CDR3 has 13 residues. Looked up from germline, CDR1 is SNHLY and CDR2 is FYNNEI. CDR3 DNA sequence: TGTGCCAGCAGTGAGCGGTTTCAAGATACGCAGTATTTT. Its translation: CASSERFQDTQYF. Together with reference TRBV2 and TRBJ2-3, the CDR3 gives the full variable domain: EPEVTQTPSHQVTQMGQEVILRCVPISNHLYFYWYRQILGQKVEFLVSFYNNEISEKSEIFDDQFSVERPDGSNFTLKIRSTKLEDSAMYFCASSERFQDTQYFGPGTRLTVL.

This chain uses TRBV7-9 with TRBJ1-2, with 8 bases fitting TRBD1. Germline loops: CDR1 SEHNR, CDR2 FQNEAQ (reference sequence). Unmatched junction bases numbered 6, after V lost 1 base and J lost 2 bases. The CDR3 is 16 residues long. The CDR3 DNA sequence: TGTGCCAGCAGCTTAGATGGGACAGGAGAAAACTATGGCTACACCTTC. Protein product: CASSLDGTGENYGYTF.

V gene TRBV4-1 combines with J gene TRBJ1-2; tentative D call: TRBD1 (5 bases). Looked up from germline, CDR1 is MGHRA and CDR2 is YSYEKL. The V end was cut by 2 bases, the J end by 5 bases, with 12 bases between. The CDR3 loop spans 14 amino acids. CDR3 DNA sequence: TGCGCCAGCAGCCAAATGACAGACTTTTATGGCTACACCTTC. Its protein product is CASSQMTDFYGYTF.

The rearrangement uses TRBV20-1 and TRBJ2-5, with D maybe TRBD2 (5 bases). Trimming removed 4 bases at V and 11 bases at J, with 14 bases between. This CDR3 is built from 11 residues. The V gene's germline CDR1 is DFQATT and CDR2 SNEGSKA (reference sequence). The DNA of the CDR3 is TGCAGTGCTATCATCCAATGGGAGCAGTACTTC. It yields the protein CSAIIQWEQYF.

The chain recombines TRBV7-8 with TRBJ1-5; tentative D call: TRBD1 (5 bases). The length of the CDR3 is 16 residues. Germline V gene lookup returns CDR1 SGHVS and CDR2 FQNEAQ. Trimming took off 2 bases at V and 2 bases at J, with 13 bases between the two ends. The CDR3 loop is CASSLRERGRNQPQHF. CDR3 nucleotide sequence: TGTGCCAGCAGCTTAAGGGAGAGGGGACGCAATCAGCCCCAGCATTTT.

This chain connects TRBV7-6 to TRBJ2-1; 7 nucleotides align to TRBD1. Trimming took 3 bases from V and 0 from J; bases not matched to a gene: 17. This CDR3 has 20 amino acids. Germline lookup yields CDR1 SGHVS and CDR2 FNYEAQ. The CDR3 sequence: CASSFSLRQGRAGSYNEQFF. The DNA of the CDR3 is TGTGCCAGCAGCTTTTCCCTCCGACAGGGTAGGGCAGGCTCCTACAATGAGCAGTTCTTC.

This clonotype occurred many times. The rearrangement uses TRBV12-3 or TRBV12-4 and TRBJ2-1; 9 nucleotides match TRBD1. This CDR3 spans 14 amino acids. V trimming: 6 bases; J trimming: 0 bases; junction bases outside the gene matches: 0. CDR3 sequence reads: CASRDRGSYNEQFF. The CDR3 region has the DNA TGTGCCAGCAGGGACAGGGGCTCCTACAATGAGCAGTTCTTC.

For the CDR3, the DNA is TGCAGTGCTAGCGGGGGGGCTACGCAGTATTTT. It translates to CSASGGATQYF. V usage is TRBV20-1 and J usage is TRBJ2-3, with 8 bases identical to TRBD2. Germline assignment: CDR1 DFQATT and CDR2 SNEGSKA (reference sequence). Trimming at V came to 3 bases and at J to 8 bases, leaving 1 base not matched to a gene. CDR3 size: 11 residues.

This clonotype has ten or more counts. The CDR3 protein is CSVEGSALTQYF. In nucleotides, the CDR3 is TGCAGCGTTGAAGGCTCGGCCCTTACGCAGTATTTT. The chain carries TRBV29-1 and TRBJ2-3; D not certain. Germline values: CDR1 SQVTM, CDR2 ANQGSEA. V gave up 1 base and J gave up 8 bases, with 10 bases separating them. There are 12 residues in the CDR3.

Worth noting for this clonotype: A much larger clonotype is one base distant, so this may be a read error. The rearrangement joins TRBV4-1 to TRBJ2-4; TRBD2 might be the D (6 bases). The CDR3 extends over 17 amino acids. Germline lookup yields CDR1 MGHRA and CDR2 YSYEKL. As DNA, the CDR3 is TGCGCCAACAGCCACCGACTAGATCCGGTAGCCAAAAACATTCAGTACTTC. This gives the protein CANSHRLDPVAKNIQYF.

Written as DNA, the CDR3 is TGTGCCAGCAGCAAACTACCGGGACAGACCTATGGCTACACCTTC. Protein sequence: CASSKLPGQTYGYTF. The chain recombines TRBV7-2 with TRBJ1-2; TRBD1 aligns across 7 bases. Germline CDR1 is SGHTA and CDR2 is FQGNSA. This CDR3 has 15 residues. V shed 5 bases, J shed 4 bases, and the junction held 10 bases outside the gene matches.

The rearrangement links TRBV30 to TRBJ2-1; no firm D call. Germline CDR1 is GTSNPN and CDR2 is SVGIG (reference sequence). Trimming shortened V by 2 bases and J by 5 bases, and 13 bases separated the two germline ends. The CDR3 sequence is 14 residues long. The CDR3 loop is CAWSFGLVDNEQFF. In nucleotides, the CDR3 is TGTGCCTGGAGTTTTGGTTTGGTGGACAATGAGCAGTTCTTC.

The chain has TRBV4-1 and TRBJ2-3; maybe TRBD1 (6 bases). The CDR3 is 16 residues long. V lost 3 bases, J lost 7 bases, and 20 bases lay in between. CDR1 and CDR2 from the germline V gene are MGHRA and YSYEKL. CDR3 in DNA: TGCGCCAGCAGCCACCTACCAGGGGAGACTACCAATACGCAGTATTTT. It encodes CASSHLPGETTNTQYF.

About this clonotype: An end of the junction does not agree with germline; a read error may underlie this. The chain uses TRBV10-3 and TRBJ2-1; D is uncertain. The CDR3 runs to 12 residues. Germline V CDR1 and CDR2: ENHRY, SYGVKD. The CDR3 DNA reads as TGTGCCATCGGTGAGAGGACCCACAAGGAGTTCTTC. Its protein product is CAIGERTHKEFF.

The chain recombines TRBV20-1 with TRBJ2-1, with unresolved D. Germline loops: CDR1 DFQATT, CDR2 SNEGSKA (reference sequence). Trimming left V 3 bases short and J 2 bases short, with 23 bases between. This CDR3 has 18 residues. CDR3 nucleotide sequence: TGCAGTGCTAGTAAAGTGTGGGTCGACATCTGGGCCTACAATGAGCAGTTCTTC. Its protein is CSASKVWVDIWAYNEQFF.

The J gene is TRBJ2-1, the V gene TRBV3-1; TRBD2 matches 8 bases. There are 14 residues in the CDR3. Germline V CDR1 and CDR2: LGHDT, YNNKEL (reference sequence). Germline trimming cut 7 bases from V and 7 bases from J; bases unmatched to any gene: 9. CDR3: CASNNGRAGNEQFF. CDR3 nucleotide sequence: TGTGCCAGCAACAACGGGAGGGCCGGGAATGAGCAGTTCTTC.

CDR3: CASSDRQGEQFF. CDR3 DNA: TGTGCCAGCAGTGACCGACAGGGCGAGCAGTTCTTC. The rearrangement joins TRBV25-1 to TRBJ2-1, with 7 nucleotides matching TRBD1. Trimming removed 3 bases from V and 10 bases from J; junction bases left unmatched: 3. The CDR3 extends over 12 amino acids. The germline V gene encodes CDR1 MGHDK and CDR2 SYGVNS.

The table lists this clonotype with a few counts. The chain links TRBV5-1 to TRBJ2-5; 7 nucleotides match TRBD2. The CDR3 extends over 17 amino acids. The trim removed 2 bases at V and 0 bases at J, leaving 10 bases unmatched. Germline values: CDR1 SGHRS, CDR2 YFSETQ. CDR3 bases: TGCGCCAGCAGCTTTCTGGGGGGGGGTCTCTACCAAGAGACCCAGTACTTC. It translates to CASSFLGGGLYQETQYF.